This T cell receptor beta chain was sequenced for a study of T cells in Graves' hyperthyroidism and ophthalmopathy. This clonotype was recorded at least ten times. Between the trimmed V and J ends, which lost 3 bases and 2 bases, there was a span of 13 bases. Looked up from germline, CDR1 is MNHEY and CDR2 is SVGAGI. The CDR3 is made up of 15 amino acids. TCR beta CDR3 regions were amplified from RNA. In the first-round RT-PCR of the TCR CDR3, the HTBI primer set was used. TCRdb passed the multiplex PCR reads through MiXCR, listing each CDR3 protein once. Among 500,000 to 550,000 distinct CDR3 sequences listed, 20% were seen once.

This chain joins TRBV6-5 and TRBJ1-2, with D hard to call. Sequences were obtained from blood. The TCR sequence derives from a man aged 18 to 29 with Graves' hyperthyroidism. In DNA, the CDR3 is TGTGCCAGCAGTTATACCGGAAAAGGGAACTATGGCTACACCTTC. Protein product: CASSYTGKGNYGYTF.